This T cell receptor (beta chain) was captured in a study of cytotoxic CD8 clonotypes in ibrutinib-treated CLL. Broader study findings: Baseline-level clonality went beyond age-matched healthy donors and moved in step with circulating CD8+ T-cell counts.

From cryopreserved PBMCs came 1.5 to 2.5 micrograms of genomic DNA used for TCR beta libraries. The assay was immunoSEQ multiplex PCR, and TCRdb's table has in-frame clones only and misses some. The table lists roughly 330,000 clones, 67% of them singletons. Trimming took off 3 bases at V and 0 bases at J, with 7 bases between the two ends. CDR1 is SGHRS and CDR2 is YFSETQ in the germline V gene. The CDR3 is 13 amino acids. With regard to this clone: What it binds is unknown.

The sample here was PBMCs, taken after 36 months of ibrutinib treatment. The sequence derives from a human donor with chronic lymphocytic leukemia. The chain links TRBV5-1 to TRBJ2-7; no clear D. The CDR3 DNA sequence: TGCGCCAGCAGCTCCAATTTCTCCTACGAGCAGTACTTC. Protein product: CASSSNFSYEQYF.